Described below is a single T cell receptor (beta chain) sequence and its context. The antigen is not known. The PCR made use of 60 Vbeta and 13 Jbeta primers. Only in-frame clones appear in the TCRdb table, and some are missing; sequencing was by immunoSEQ multiplex PCR. The sample holds some 150,000 clones, roughly 83% seen once. This sample was included in a study of cytomegalovirus exposure and HLA in healthy donors. Background on the study: Of the donors genotyped, approximately 400 in all, about 76% fell in the Caucasian-associated ancestry cluster.

Study-wide findings and caveats: Serostatus for CMV was the only available immune exposure information.

The origin of this receptor is a man aged 35 to 55 in good health and CMV-seropositive. Sequencing was carried out using PBMCs.

CDR3 DNA: TGTGCCAGCAGCATCGGGACACCTCGGCACGAGCAGTACTTC. The encoded protein is CASSIGTPRHEQYF. The V call is TRBV13, the J call TRBJ2-7, with D possibly TRBD1 on 6 matching bases. CDR3 length: 14 residues. Germline CDR1 is PRHDT and CDR2 is FYEKMQ (reference sequence). V was trimmed by 5 bases and J by 5 bases, leaving 16 bases between them.